These T cell receptor beta chains were read from a single sample in a study of T cells in Graves' hyperthyroidism and ophthalmopathy. In TCRdb, the multiplex PCR reads were re-called with MiXCR into one record per CDR3 protein. The table lists hundreds of thousands of distinct CDR3 sequences, about 16% of them singletons. The sequencing sample was made of blood. The receptors derive from a young woman with Graves' hyperthyroidism. The CDR3 runs from the conserved cysteine through the conserved F or W. The order of the fields is D gene, V gene, clone size, J gene, CDR3 DNA, CDR3 protein. A D gene is named only where the DNA matches it firmly. Where a row states a size, it is once, few, many or the class of an expanded clone; other rows omit it.

d_call: NA
v_call: TRBV6-4
clone_size: few
j_call: TRBJ2-3
cdr3_nt: TGTGCCAGCAGTGACGGCGACCTTAGCACAGATACGCAGTATTTT
cdr3_aa: CASSDGDLSTDTQYF

d_call: NA
v_call: TRBV12-3/TRBV12-4
clone_size: NA
j_call: TRBJ2-5
cdr3_nt: TGTGCCAGCAGTTCCGACAGGCGAGAAGAGACCCAGTACTTC
cdr3_aa: CASSSDRREETQYF

d_call: TRBD2
v_call: TRBV11-2
clone_size: many
j_call: TRBJ2-1
cdr3_nt: TGTGCCAGCAGCTTCCAGGGACTAGCGGACAATGAGCAGTTCTTC
cdr3_aa: CASSFQGLADNEQFF

d_call: TRBD2
v_call: TRBV11-3
clone_size: many
j_call: TRBJ2-1
cdr3_nt: TGTGCCAGCAGCTCGCTAGCGGGAGGTCCCAATGAGCAGTTCTTC
cdr3_aa: CASSSLAGGPNEQFF

d_call: NA
v_call: TRBV28
clone_size: few
j_call: TRBJ1-5
cdr3_nt: TGTGCCAGCCTCTCCTTACCCAGGGGCAATCAGCCCCAGCATTTT
cdr3_aa: CASLSLPRGNQPQHF

d_call: NA
v_call: TRBV2
clone_size: NA
j_call: TRBJ2-7
cdr3_nt: TGTGCCAGCAGTGAAGGGGGCGGGGACTACGAGCAGTACTTC
cdr3_aa: CASSEGGGDYEQYF

d_call: TRBD1
v_call: TRBV2
clone_size: few
j_call: TRBJ2-5
cdr3_nt: TGTGCCAGCCGGGACAGAGAAGAGACCCAGTACTTC
cdr3_aa: CASRDREETQYF

d_call: TRBD1
v_call: TRBV12-3/TRBV12-4
clone_size: many
j_call: TRBJ2-1
cdr3_nt: TGTGCCAGCAGTTTGAGGGGGCTCAATGAGCAGTTCTTC
cdr3_aa: CASSLRGLNEQFF

d_call: NA
v_call: TRBV19
clone_size: NA
j_call: TRBJ2-1
cdr3_nt: TGTGCCAGTAGTATGGCTATATCCTACAATGAGCAGTTCTTC
cdr3_aa: CASSMAISYNEQFF

d_call: TRBD2
v_call: TRBV29-1
clone_size: NA
j_call: TRBJ2-5
cdr3_nt: TGCAGCGATGGAGGACTAGCGGGAGGGGAGACCCAGTACTTC
cdr3_aa: CSDGGLAGGETQYF

d_call: NA
v_call: TRBV18
clone_size: NA
j_call: TRBJ2-5
cdr3_nt: TGTGCCAGCTCACCTACTTTGACGGGAGAGACCCAGTACTTC
cdr3_aa: CASSPTLTGETQYF

d_call: NA
v_call: TRBV9
clone_size: few
j_call: TRBJ2-1
cdr3_nt: TGTGCCAGCAGCGTAGGGCCGCGTGAGCAGTTCTTC
cdr3_aa: CASSVGPREQFF

d_call: TRBD1
v_call: TRBV5-4
clone_size: NA
j_call: TRBJ1-5
cdr3_nt: TGTGCCAGCAGCTTGGGGGGACAGTTTAATCAGCCCCAGCATTTT
cdr3_aa: CASSLGGQFNQPQHF

d_call: TRBD2
v_call: TRBV20-1
clone_size: few
j_call: TRBJ2-7
cdr3_nt: TGCAGTGCTGGCCGCGGGAGGGCCGCGTACGAGCAGTACTTC
cdr3_aa: CSAGRGRAAYEQYF

d_call: NA
v_call: TRBV29-1
clone_size: many
j_call: TRBJ2-1
cdr3_nt: TGCAGCGTTGGTGTCAGCTCCTACAATGAGCAGTTCTTC
cdr3_aa: CSVGVSSYNEQFF

d_call: TRBD1
v_call: TRBV12-3/TRBV12-4
clone_size: NA
j_call: TRBJ1-3
cdr3_nt: TGTGCCAGCAGTTTGGGGACAGGGGGAAACACCATATATTTT
cdr3_aa: CASSLGTGGNTIYF

d_call: NA
v_call: TRBV6-2/TRBV6-3
clone_size: many
j_call: TRBJ1-1
cdr3_nt: TGTGCCAGCAGTTACGAGAGAATTTTGGCTGAAGCTTTCTTT
cdr3_aa: CASSYERILAEAFF

d_call: TRBD2
v_call: TRBV12-3/TRBV12-4
clone_size: many
j_call: TRBJ2-7
cdr3_nt: TGTGCCAGCAGAGGACTAGCGGTAACCTACGAGCAGTACTTC
cdr3_aa: CASRGLAVTYEQYF

d_call: TRBD1
v_call: TRBV6-5
clone_size: many
j_call: TRBJ1-1
cdr3_nt: TGTGCCAGCAGTTACTCGTTGACAGGGTGGACTGAAGCTTTCTTT
cdr3_aa: CASSYSLTGWTEAFF

d_call: TRBD1
v_call: TRBV5-5
clone_size: NA
j_call: TRBJ1-4
cdr3_nt: TGTGCCAGCAGCTTGGCGACAGGGGCTGATGAAAAACTGTTTTTT
cdr3_aa: CASSLATGADEKLFF

d_call: NA
v_call: TRBV13
clone_size: few
j_call: TRBJ1-1
cdr3_nt: TGTGCCAGCAGGGGGTCCTGGACTGAAGCTTTCTTT
cdr3_aa: CASRGSWTEAFF

d_call: NA
v_call: TRBV12-3/TRBV12-4
clone_size: NA
j_call: TRBJ2-5
cdr3_nt: TGTGCCAGCAGTTTACGGCCCTTACTAAGTCAGCGGACACGTGGGGGAGAGACCCAGTACTTC
cdr3_aa: CASSLRPLLSQRTRGGETQYF

d_call: TRBD2
v_call: TRBV9
clone_size: NA
j_call: TRBJ2-5
cdr3_nt: TGTGCCAGCAGCGGTCTAGTACTAGCGGGAGGGTTAGAGACCCAGTACTTC
cdr3_aa: CASSGLVLAGGLETQYF

d_call: TRBD2
v_call: TRBV20-1
clone_size: NA
j_call: TRBJ2-5
cdr3_nt: TGCAGTGCTAGACAGAGCGGGAGAGGGGGGGAGACCCAGTACTTC
cdr3_aa: CSARQSGRGGETQYF

d_call: TRBD1
v_call: TRBV28
clone_size: many
j_call: TRBJ1-5
cdr3_nt: TGTGCCAGCAGCGCTACAGGGGCCTTACAGCCCCAGCATTTT
cdr3_aa: CASSATGALQPQHF

d_call: NA
v_call: TRBV19
clone_size: many
j_call: TRBJ1-1
cdr3_nt: TGTGCCAGTAGTATAAGGGGGGCACCTAACACTGAAGCTTTCTTT
cdr3_aa: CASSIRGAPNTEAFF

d_call: NA
v_call: TRBV7-2
clone_size: NA
j_call: TRBJ2-4
cdr3_nt: TGTGCCAGCAGCCCAAGCCCCTGGGAATATAAAGGAAACATTCAGTACTTC
cdr3_aa: CASSPSPWEYKGNIQYF

d_call: NA
v_call: TRBV6-8
clone_size: NA
j_call: TRBJ1-3
cdr3_nt: TGTGCCAGCAGAATTACCCGGGACAAGAAGACTGGAAACACCATATATTTT
cdr3_aa: CASRITRDKKTGNTIYF

d_call: TRBD1
v_call: TRBV20-1
clone_size: NA
j_call: TRBJ2-7
cdr3_nt: TGCAGTGCATATCCGGGACAGTTAAACTACGAGCAGTACTTC
cdr3_aa: CSAYPGQLNYEQYF

d_call: TRBD2
v_call: TRBV4-1
clone_size: NA
j_call: TRBJ2-3
cdr3_nt: TGCGCCAGCAGCCCCAAGGGACTAATCGCAGATACGCAGTATTTT
cdr3_aa: CASSPKGLIADTQYF

d_call: NA
v_call: TRBV3-1
clone_size: few
j_call: TRBJ2-7
cdr3_nt: TGTGCCAGCAGCCAAGATTCCGGCAGCCGCTCTTTTGGATACGAGCAGTACTTC
cdr3_aa: CASSQDSGSRSFGYEQYF

d_call: NA
v_call: TRBV6-1
clone_size: few
j_call: TRBJ2-7
cdr3_nt: TGTGCCAGCAGTGAGCAGGACAGTTACGAGCAGTACTTC
cdr3_aa: CASSEQDSYEQYF

d_call: NA
v_call: TRBV27
clone_size: many
j_call: TRBJ2-5
cdr3_nt: TGTGCCAGCAGTTTAGGCCCAACTTTTCAAGAGACCCAGTACTTC
cdr3_aa: CASSLGPTFQETQYF

d_call: NA
v_call: TRBV10-3
clone_size: NA
j_call: TRBJ1-2
cdr3_nt: TGTGCCATCAGTGAGTCTTTCCAGCAGAACTATGGCTACACCTTC
cdr3_aa: CAISESFQQNYGYTF

d_call: NA
v_call: TRBV5-6
clone_size: few
j_call: TRBJ2-4
cdr3_nt: TGTGCCAGCAGCTTAGGATGGGGGCAGAGCATTCAGTACTTC
cdr3_aa: CASSLGWGQSIQYF

d_call: TRBD2
v_call: TRBV11-2
clone_size: NA
j_call: TRBJ2-1
cdr3_nt: TGTGCCAGCAGCTTAGTCGATAGCGGGAGGGCCGGAGAGCAGTTCTTC
cdr3_aa: CASSLVDSGRAGEQFF

d_call: TRBD2
v_call: TRBV20-1
clone_size: few
j_call: TRBJ2-3
cdr3_nt: TGCAGTGCTAGAGAAAGCGGGAGCTGGACAGATACGCAGTATTTT
cdr3_aa: CSARESGSWTDTQYF

d_call: TRBD2
v_call: TRBV11-2
clone_size: NA
j_call: TRBJ2-7
cdr3_nt: TGTGCCAGCAGCTTAGATACGGGCAGGGAGGGTTACGAGCAGTACTTC
cdr3_aa: CASSLDTGREGYEQYF

d_call: TRBD1
v_call: TRBV2
clone_size: many
j_call: TRBJ2-7
cdr3_nt: TGTGCCACCGCCGGGACAGGGGTCTACGAGCAGTACTTC
cdr3_aa: CATAGTGVYEQYF

d_call: TRBD1
v_call: TRBV20-1
clone_size: NA
j_call: TRBJ1-4
cdr3_nt: TGCAGTGCTAGATTACAGGGGGGCCTGAATGAAAAACTGTTTTTT
cdr3_aa: CSARLQGGLNEKLFF

d_call: NA
v_call: TRBV6-4
clone_size: NA
j_call: TRBJ1-5
cdr3_nt: TGTGCCAGCAGTGAGATTCCAGGGGGCAATCAGCCCCAGCATTTT
cdr3_aa: CASSEIPGGNQPQHF

d_call: TRBD1
v_call: TRBV5-1
clone_size: few
j_call: TRBJ2-7
cdr3_nt: TGCGCCAGCGGGACAGGTTTCGAGCAGTACTTC
cdr3_aa: CASGTGFEQYF

d_call: NA
v_call: TRBV20-1
clone_size: many
j_call: TRBJ2-5
cdr3_nt: TGCAGTGCTAGAGATCTCAGGGGTCTGGAGACCCAGTACTTC
cdr3_aa: CSARDLRGLETQYF

d_call: NA
v_call: TRBV6-2/TRBV6-3
clone_size: many
j_call: TRBJ2-7
cdr3_nt: TGTGCCAGCACGAATATTGGATCGATCTACGAGCAGTACTTC
cdr3_aa: CASTNIGSIYEQYF

d_call: TRBD2
v_call: TRBV5-6
clone_size: many
j_call: TRBJ2-1
cdr3_nt: TGTGCCAGCAGCTTGGGGACTAGCGGGTTCAGGGAGTTCTTC
cdr3_aa: CASSLGTSGFREFF

d_call: NA
v_call: TRBV5-1
clone_size: few
j_call: TRBJ2-3
cdr3_nt: TGCGCCAGCAGTGCAGGGGCTAGCACAGATACGCAGTATTTT
cdr3_aa: CASSAGASTDTQYF

d_call: TRBD1
v_call: TRBV29-1
clone_size: many
j_call: TRBJ2-1
cdr3_nt: TGCAGCGTTGAACCCGGGACAGGGGGCTTGGATGAGCAGTTCTTC
cdr3_aa: CSVEPGTGGLDEQFF

d_call: NA
v_call: TRBV4-3
clone_size: once
j_call: TRBJ2-5
cdr3_nt: TGCGCCAGCAGCCCCCTCATATGGACAGAAGAGACCCAGTACTTC
cdr3_aa: CASSPLIWTEETQYF

d_call: TRBD2
v_call: TRBV20-1
clone_size: few
j_call: TRBJ2-1
cdr3_nt: TGCAGTGCTAGTCGGGGGAGGGCCCTCGGTGAGCAGTTCTTC
cdr3_aa: CSASRGRALGEQFF

d_call: NA
v_call: TRBV27
clone_size: many
j_call: TRBJ1-1
cdr3_nt: TGTGCCAGCAGGACAGCAATGAACACTGAAGCTTTCTTT
cdr3_aa: CASRTAMNTEAFF

d_call: NA
v_call: TRBV20-1
clone_size: NA
j_call: TRBJ2-3
cdr3_nt: TGCAGTGCCTTATCAATACTTCAGTACACGGTTTTAAATACGCAGTATTTT
cdr3_aa: CSALSILQYTVLNTQYF

d_call: NA
v_call: TRBV6-1
clone_size: NA
j_call: TRBJ1-5
cdr3_nt: TGTGCCAGCAGCGTACAGGATAACACCAATCAGCCCCAGCATTTT
cdr3_aa: CASSVQDNTNQPQHF